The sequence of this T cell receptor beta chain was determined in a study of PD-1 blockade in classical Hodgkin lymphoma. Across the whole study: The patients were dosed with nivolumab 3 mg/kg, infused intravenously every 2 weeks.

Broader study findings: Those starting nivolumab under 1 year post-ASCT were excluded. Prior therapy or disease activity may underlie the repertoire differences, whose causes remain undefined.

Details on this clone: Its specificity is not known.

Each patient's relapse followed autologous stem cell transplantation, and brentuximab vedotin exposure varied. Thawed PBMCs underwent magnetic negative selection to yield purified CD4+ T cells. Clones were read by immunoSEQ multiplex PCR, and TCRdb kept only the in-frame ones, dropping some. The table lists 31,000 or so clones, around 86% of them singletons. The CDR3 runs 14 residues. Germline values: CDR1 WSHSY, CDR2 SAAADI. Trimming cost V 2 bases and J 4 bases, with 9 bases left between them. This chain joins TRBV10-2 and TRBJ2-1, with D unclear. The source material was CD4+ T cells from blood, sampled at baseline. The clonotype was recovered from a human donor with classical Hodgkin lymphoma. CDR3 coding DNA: TGCGCCAGCAGTGAGGGGCTAGGATACAATGAGCAGTTCTTC. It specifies CASSEGLGYNEQFF.